This entry lists 28 T cell receptor beta chains sequenced from one sample in a study of radiotherapy plus CTLA-4 blockade in lung cancer. Only in-frame clones appear in the TCRdb table, and some are missing; sequencing was by immunoSEQ multiplex PCR. This table has about 110,000 clones, 70% to 85% appearing once. The sample in question was peripheral blood, obtained from a patient treated with radiotherapy plus ipilimumab. The source of these receptors is a human donor with non-small cell lung cancer that progressed on radiotherapy plus ipilimumab. Some clones in this sample may be carry-over from other donors' samples.

Only one count was recorded for this clone. CDR3 nucleotide sequence: TGCGCCAGCAGCCAAGACAGGTACTATGAGCAGTTCTTC. Translation gives CASSQDRYYEQFF. V and J are TRBV4-3 and TRBJ2-1; D is ambiguous. The CDR3 covers 13 residues. Trimming removed 0 bases from V and 8 bases from J, with 8 bases in between. Per germline, CDR1 LGHNA and CDR2 YSLEER.

J is TRBJ2-1 and V is TRBV19; possibly TRBD1 for D (7 bases). The CDR3 spans 13 residues. Germline assignment: CDR1 LNHDA and CDR2 SQIVND (reference sequence). V was pared by 5 bases and J by 5 bases, with 10 bases between. CDR3 region: CASSVRGDNEQFF. The CDR3 nucleotides read TGTGCCAGTAGTGTCAGGGGGGACAATGAGCAGTTCTTC.

CDR3 in DNA: TGCGCCAGCAGCTTGGACACGACCTACGAGCAGTACTTC. This encodes CASSLDTTYEQYF. The rearrangement joins TRBV5-1 to TRBJ2-7; D is undetermined. CDR1 is SGHRS, CDR2 YFSETQ, per germline. V dropped 0 bases and J dropped 2 bases, with 6 bases sitting between them. This CDR3 has 13 amino acids.

This clone appeared once. The V gene is TRBV18, the J gene TRBJ2-5; TRBD2 agrees at 7 bases. This CDR3 spans 14 amino acids. Germline assignment: CDR1 KGHSH and CDR2 LQKENI. Trimming cost V 2 bases and J 4 bases; bases outside gene matches: 4. The DNA for the CDR3 is TGTGCCAGCTCACCAACGGGGGGAGGAGAGACCCAGTACTTC. Protein product: CASSPTGGGETQYF.

The chain has TRBV28 and TRBJ1-4, with unresolved D. The V gene lost 2 bases and the J gene lost 7 bases, with 8 bases spanning the gap. CDR3 size: 13 residues. Germline V gene sequence: CDR1 MDHEN, CDR2 SYDVKM. CDR3 sequence reads: CASSLISREKLFF. The CDR3 bases are TGTGCCAGCAGTTTAATCTCCCGTGAAAAACTGTTTTTT.

The chain uses TRBV15 and TRBJ2-3; the D gene is possibly TRBD1 (5 bases). Germline V CDR1 and CDR2: LNHNV, YYDKDF (reference sequence). The CDR3 has 16 residues. Trimming removed 1 base from V and 2 bases from J, with 13 bases in between. The CDR3 region has the DNA TGTGCCACCAGCAGAGGCGTCCAGGGCGACACAGATACGCAGTATTTT. Its protein product is CATSRGVQGDTDTQYF.

The chain uses TRBV2 and TRBJ1-1, with unresolved D. The V gene's germline CDR1 is SNHLY and CDR2 FYNNEI. The CDR3 spans 13 residues. V dropped 3 bases and J dropped 3 bases, with 8 bases sitting between them. In DNA form, the CDR3 reads TGTGCCAGCAGTGACACCCCCTACACTGAAGCTTTCTTT. This gives the protein CASSDTPYTEAFF.

The V gene is TRBV6-6, the J gene TRBJ1-1; no clear D. The CDR3 sequence is 14 residues long. CDR1 and CDR2 from the germline V gene are MNHNY and SVGAGI (reference sequence). With 2 bases removed from V and 4 bases from J, the gap between germline ends came to 11 bases. CDR3 residues: CASSYGPDGTEAFF. The CDR3 nucleotides are TGTGCCAGCAGTTACGGTCCAGATGGCACTGAAGCTTTCTTT.

The chain links TRBV2 to TRBJ2-1; 11 bases are a match to TRBD2. The junction had 9 bases not matched to a gene; V was cut back by 7 bases and J by 7 bases. This CDR3 spans 15 amino acids. From germline, CDR1 is SNHLY and CDR2 FYNNEI. The CDR3 here is CASTFSGGEPNEQFF. As DNA, the CDR3 is TGTGCCAGCACTTTTAGCGGGGGGGAGCCAAATGAGCAGTTCTTC.

This sequence joins TRBV6-1 and TRBJ1-4; D unclear. The CDR3 contains 14 residues. V lost 8 bases and J 5 bases, leaving 15 bases between the germline ends. CDR1 MNHNS and CDR2 SASEGT come from the germline V gene. The CDR3 loop is CASQWAGRNEKLFF. CDR3 in DNA: TGTGCCAGCCAGTGGGCAGGCCGGAATGAAAAACTGTTTTTT.

Only a few counts were recorded for this clone. The chain couples TRBV19 to TRBJ2-7; TRBD1 aligns across 7 bases. Trimming took 3 bases from V and 3 from J; bases not matched to a gene: 2. The CDR3 contains 13 residues. Germline-derived CDR1 and CDR2 are LNHDA and SQIVND (reference sequence). The CDR3 region has the DNA TGTGCCAGTAGTATTACAGGGGTCTACGAGCAGTACTTC. Encoded protein: CASSITGVYEQYF.

J is TRBJ2-7 and V is TRBV21-1. TRBV21-1 is a pseudogene segment. The CDR3 length is 19 residues. In DNA form, the CDR3 reads TGTGCCAGCAGCTCCCTAAGACCCGGCCCTCCTCCAGTGCTCTCCGAGCAGTACTTC. Its translation: CASSSLRPGPPPVLSEQYF.

This chain joins TRBV15 and TRBJ1-4; 7 nucleotides line up with TRBD1. J was trimmed by 7 bases and V by 3 bases; bases with no gene match: 5. The CDR3 contains 14 residues. Germline V gene lookup returns CDR1 LNHNV and CDR2 YYDKDF (reference sequence). CDR3: CATSSRQGGEKLFF. Here the CDR3 DNA reads TGTGCCACCAGCAGTCGACAGGGAGGTGAAAAACTGTTTTTT.

This clone came up a few times. This chain joins TRBV10-3 and TRBJ1-6; the match to TRBD1 covers 9 bases. Trimming removed 9 bases from V and 9 bases from J; junction bases left unmatched: 6. Germline assignment: CDR1 ENHRY and CDR2 SYGVKD. This CDR3 has 13 residues. The CDR3 bases are TGTGCCATTGGTACAGGGGGCGGTTCACCCCTCCACTTT. Its protein is CAIGTGGGSPLHF.

This rearrangement joins TRBV6-4 to TRBJ2-1, with a weak D call TRBD1 (6 bases). The germline V gene has CDR1 MRHNA and CDR2 SNTAGT. V dropped 3 bases and J dropped 4 bases, with 13 bases sitting between them. The CDR3 totals 15 residues. CDR3 nucleotides: TGTGCCAGCAGTGAGGAGACAGGTTCATACAATGAGCAGTTCTTC. Its protein is CASSEETGSYNEQFF.

This clone was observed once. The CDR3 loop is CATSRVHLARGETQYF. The CDR3 DNA is TGTGCCACCAGCAGAGTCCACTTAGCGAGGGGGGAGACCCAGTACTTC. V gene TRBV15 combines with J gene TRBJ2-5; tentatively, D is TRBD1 (6 bases). V was trimmed by 1 base and J by 5 bases, leaving 17 bases between them. Germline loops: CDR1 LNHNV, CDR2 YYDKDF (reference sequence). This CDR3 is built from 16 residues.

This clone was detected only a few times. This sequence joins TRBV6-6 and TRBJ1-2; D is perhaps TRBD1 (6 bases). The germline V and J ends were trimmed by 4 bases and 4 bases, with 13 bases remaining between them. This CDR3 spans 14 amino acids. CDR1 is MNHNY, CDR2 SVGAGI, per germline (reference sequence). CDR3 bases: TGTGCCAGCAGTTCGCAAGGGACAAGCTATGGCTACACCTTC. This translates into CASSSQGTSYGYTF.

The rearrangement links TRBV7-3 to TRBJ1-2, with 9 positions matching TRBD1. Germline V gene data show CDR1 as SGHTA and CDR2 as FQGTGA. The CDR3 sequence is 14 residues long. V gave up 1 base and J gave up 6 bases; unmatched junction bases: 3. The CDR3, as DNA: TGTGCCAGCAGCTTAATGGGACAGGGCGATGGCTACACCTTC. Amino acids: CASSLMGQGDGYTF. Full variable domain (remainder filled in from reference TRBV7-3 and TRBJ1-2): GAGVSQTPSNKVTEKGKYVELRCDPISGHTALYWYRQSLGQGPEFLIYFQGTGAADDSGLPNDRFFAVRPEGSVSTLKIQRTERGDSAVYLCASSLMGQGDGYTFGSGTRLTVV.

The sample holds a few counts of this clone. The chain is built from TRBV5-6 and TRBJ1-2; D ambiguous. V lost 1 base, J lost 4 bases, and 8 bases lay in between. The germline CDR1 and CDR2 sequences are SGHDT and YYEEEE. This CDR3 is 13 amino acids long. This CDR3 reads CASSLWGSYGYTF. The CDR3 region has the DNA TGTGCCAGCAGCTTGTGGGGATCCTATGGCTACACCTTC.

The chain employs TRBV28 and TRBJ2-5, with 7 bases fitting TRBD1. There are 14 residues in the CDR3. Per germline, CDR1 MDHEN and CDR2 SYDVKM. With 5 bases clipped from V and 1 base from J, the junction kept 4 bases outside the gene matches. In DNA form, the CDR3 reads TGTGCCAGCAGTCCAGGACAGGTCCAAGAGACCCAGTACTTC. It encodes CASSPGQVQETQYF.

The V gene is TRBV7-3, the J gene TRBJ2-7, with 10 bases that match TRBD1. With 2 bases clipped from V and 2 bases from J, the junction kept 3 bases outside the gene matches. The germline CDR1 and CDR2 sequences are SGHTA and FQGTGA. The CDR3 totals 15 residues. The CDR3 here is CASSLDGTGAYEQYF. In DNA form, the CDR3 reads TGTGCCAGCAGCTTAGACGGGACAGGGGCCTACGAGCAGTACTTC. Based on the CDR3 plus reference TRBV7-3 and TRBJ2-7, the full variable domain is GAGVSQTPSNKVTEKGKYVELRCDPISGHTALYWYRQSLGQGPEFLIYFQGTGAADDSGLPNDRFFAVRPEGSVSTLKIQRTERGDSAVYLCASSLDGTGAYEQYFGPGTRLTVT.

The J gene is TRBJ2-7, the V gene TRBV11-2; no clear D. V lost 3 bases and J 3 bases, leaving 6 bases between the germline ends. This CDR3 region has 12 residues. CDR1 and CDR2 from the germline V gene are SGHAT and FQNNGV. The CDR3 DNA reads as TGTGCCAGCAGCTTTGAATTCTACGAGCAGTACTTC. As protein: CASSFEFYEQYF.

V and J are TRBV5-1 and TRBJ2-3; 8 bases are shared with TRBD2. CDR1 is SGHRS and CDR2 is YFSETQ in the germline V gene. V trimming: 2 bases; J trimming: 0 bases; junction bases outside the gene matches: 8. There are 17 residues in the CDR3. The CDR3 coding sequence is TGCGCCAGCAGCTTAAACGGGGGGGCGAGGAGCACAGATACGCAGTATTTT. This translates into CASSLNGGARSTDTQYF.

The chain couples TRBV25-1 to TRBJ1-6; 9 positions match TRBD1. This CDR3 region has 18 residues. The J segment lost 4 bases and the V segment lost 5 bases, leaving 12 bases of the junction unmatched. In germline, CDR1 is MGHDK, CDR2 SYGVNS. CDR3 bases: TGTGCCAGCAGTTACGGACAGGGGATCTCTTCATATAATTCACCCCTCCACTTT. Translated: CASSYGQGISSYNSPLHF. The full variable domain, completed using reference TRBV25-1 and TRBJ1-6, is EADIYQTPRYLVIGTGKKITLECSQTMGHDKMYWYQQDPGMELHLIHYSYGVNSTEKGDLSSESTVSRIRTEHFPLTLESARPSHTSQYLCASSYGQGISSYNSPLHFGNGTRLTVT.

With respect to this clone: The same CDR3 also results from other DNA sequences found in this sample. This chain joins TRBV28 and TRBJ1-2; TRBD1 aligns across 7 bases. This CDR3 spans 14 amino acids. Germline V lookup: CDR1 MDHEN, CDR2 SYDVKM. V dropped 6 bases and J dropped 2; count of bases not matched to a gene: 6. The CDR3 DNA is TGTGCCAGCAGCCCGGGGACAGCGAACTATGGCTACACCTTC. Its translation: CASSPGTANYGYTF.

The genes are TRBV15 and TRBJ2-2; D gene ambiguous. The CDR3 is made up of 14 amino acids. With 8 bases removed from V and 2 bases from J, the gap between germline ends came to 12 bases. Germline lookup yields CDR1 LNHNV and CDR2 YYDKDF (reference sequence). Here the CDR3 reads CATPYPLNTGELFF. The DNA for the CDR3 is TGTGCCACCCCCTACCCCTTAAACACCGGGGAGCTGTTTTTT.

Note on this clone: Other DNA sequences in this specimen translate into the identical CDR3. V usage is TRBV30 and J usage is TRBJ1-5; no clear D gene. CDR1 is GTSNPN and CDR2 is SVGIG in the germline V gene (reference sequence). CDR3 size: 13 residues. Trimming removed 0 bases from V and 4 bases from J, with 7 bases in between. The CDR3 loop is CAWSVLGNQPQHF. Here the CDR3 DNA reads TGTGCCTGGAGTGTACTAGGGAATCAGCCCCAGCATTTT.

This clone was found a few times. The chain recombines TRBV7-3 with TRBJ1-6; 9 bases agree with TRBD1. This CDR3 is 15 amino acids long. Per the germline V gene, CDR1 is SGHTA and CDR2 is FQGTGA. The V segment lost 1 base and the J segment 8 bases; nucleotides outside the gene matches: 3. The CDR3 nucleotides read TGTGCCAGCAGCTTAAGTGGACAGGGGTATTCACCCCTCCACTTT. Translated: CASSLSGQGYSPLHF.